The T cell receptor (beta chain) under discussion was sequenced for a study of cytomegalovirus exposure and HLA in healthy donors. Trimming removed 5 bases at V and 0 bases at J, with 13 bases between. Germline assignment: CDR1 SGHAT and CDR2 FQNNGV. This CDR3 comprises 15 residues. Overall study results and limits: The study recorded some 160 TCR beta chains that were cytomegalovirus-associated. In vitro checks showed that three CMV-associated chains really do target CMV antigens. Diagnosis of cytomegalovirus status made by the classifier reportedly showed high specificity and sensitivity.

In the case of this clone: Its target is not known.

Assay used: immunoSEQ multiplex PCR; TCRdb lists only in-frame clones, some missing. Here the sample spans over 100,000 clones, nearly 90% being singletons. The source material was PBMCs. The genes are TRBV11-2 and TRBJ1-1; D perhaps matches TRBD1 (5 bases). This TCR came from a woman between 18 and 30 years old in good health and CMV-seronegative. The CDR3 reads CASSVAGLMNTEAFF. The CDR3, as DNA: TGTGCCAGCAGCGTAGCGGGACTCATGAACACTGAAGCTTTCTTT.